This TCR beta chain emerged from a study of blood T cell repertoires in COVID-19. Study context: Acute and convalescent COVID-19 specimens originated in the United States, Italy and Spain. T cells, B-cell-depleted T cells, or PBMCs supplied cDNA or gDNA.

Per the study methods: Estimated nucleated cell counts came from reference gene primer amplification. Profiling relied on immunoSEQ multiplex PCR, and the TCRdb table lists in-frame clones only, not all of them. V and J calls and clone size follow that table, whereas D and trimming were derived from the DNA. Found here are 75,000 to 85,000 clones, roughly 84% of them singletons; the top ten hold approximately 11%. CDR1 is MRHNA and CDR2 is SNTAGT in the germline V gene. The trim removed 0 bases at V and 1 base at J, leaving 2 bases unmatched. The CDR3 runs to 16 residues. V and J are TRBV6-4 and TRBJ2-3; 9 bases agree with TRBD2. This sequence originates from a man aged 55 to 70 with COVID-19, enrolled during active disease. The sequencing sample was made of peripheral blood. DNA of the CDR3: TGTGCCAGCAGTGACTCTCGCGGGGGGGGCACAGATACGCAGTATTTT. Protein sequence: CASSDSRGGGTDTQYF.